A selection of T cell receptor beta chains follows, all from one sample in a study of shared clonotypes between healthy human individuals. Only in-frame clones appear in the TCRdb table, and some are missing; sequencing was by immunoSEQ multiplex PCR. This table has 1,400,000 or so clones, about 98.5% appearing once. Source material: naive CD4+ T cells sorted from blood. The receptors were sampled from a man aged 30 to 39 in good health. The CDR3 runs from the conserved cysteine through the conserved F or W. Fields, in order: J gene, clone size, D gene, V gene, CDR3 DNA, CDR3 protein. A D gene is named only where the DNA matches it firmly. A row's size may be missing; if present it is once, few, many or a size class.

TRBJ2-5	-	TRBD1	TRBV5-1	TGCGCCAGCAGCTTCATCGGACAGGGTGTTGAGACCCAGTACTTC	CASSFIGQGVETQYF
TRBJ2-6	-	-	TRBV5-6	TGTGCCAGCAGCTTGAATGTAGGGGTCTCTGGGGCCAACGTCCTGACTTTC	CASSLNVGVSGANVLTF
TRBJ1-1	-	-	TRBV27	TGTGCCAGCAGACCCCCGGGGGGCGGAAACACTGAAGCTTTCTTT	CASRPPGGGNTEAFF
TRBJ1-1	-	-	TRBV5-1	TGCGCCAGCAGCTCCGGTAGTACTGCGAACACTGAAGCTTTCTTT	CASSSGSTANTEAFF
TRBJ2-3	-	TRBD1	TRBV29-1	TGCAGCGTTGAAGCCCCCCGCAGGGGGAGCACAGATACGCAGTATTTT	CSVEAPRRGSTDTQYF
TRBJ2-1	-	TRBD2	TRBV19	TGTGCCAGTAGTCCTCCCTTACTAGCGAATGAGCAGTTCTTC	CASSPPLLANEQFF
TRBJ1-2	-	-	TRBV2	TGTGCCAGCAGTGAAGAGGCCCAAGGGGGCTACACCTTC	CASSEEAQGGYTF
TRBJ2-5	once	TRBD2	TRBV5-1	TGCGCCAGCAGCTTGGGACTAGCGCAAGAGACCCAGTACTTC	CASSLGLAQETQYF
TRBJ1-3	-	-	TRBV11-2	TGTGCCAGCAGCCACTTCCCGACAGGTGCTGGAAACACCATATATTTT	CASSHFPTGAGNTIYF
TRBJ2-5	-	-	TRBV11-2	TGTGCCAGCAGCCCCCGGCAGGTCCTTCAAGAGACCCAGTACTTC	CASSPRQVLQETQYF
TRBJ2-2	-	-	TRBV2	TGTGCCAGCAGTAACAGGGGTATAGGGACTTTTAGGGCCGGGGAGCTGTTTTTT	CASSNRGIGTFRAGELFF
TRBJ2-1	once	TRBD2	TRBV6-5	TGTGCCAGCAGTTTATTACTAGCGGACACCTACAATGAGCAGTTCTTC	CASSLLLADTYNEQFF
TRBJ2-2	-	-	TRBV28	TGTGCCAGCAGTCCAAATTACCCCCTCGGAGAGAACACCGGGGAGCTGTTTTTT	CASSPNYPLGENTGELFF
TRBJ1-1	-	TRBD1	TRBV7-2	TGTGCCAGCATTGGGACAGGGCTGGCATCTGAAGCTTTCTTT	CASIGTGLASEAFF
TRBJ1-2	once	TRBD1	TRBV28	TGTGCCAGCAGCTCCGGGACAGGGGGCAGCTATGGCTACACCTTC	CASSSGTGGSYGYTF
TRBJ2-2	-	TRBD2	TRBV18	TGTGCCAGCTCTGGGCGGGAGACCGGGGAGCTGTTTTTT	CASSGRETGELFF
TRBJ2-5	-	-	TRBV5-8	TGTGCCAGCAGCTTGGTGGAGACCCAGTACTTC	CASSLVETQYF
TRBJ2-1	-	TRBD2	TRBV28	TGTGCCAGCAGGGGACTAGCGGTAACCTACAATGAGCAGTTCTTC	CASRGLAVTYNEQFF
TRBJ2-1	-	-	TRBV4-3	TGCGCCAGCAGCCAAGAGATCCAGGGGGGCTACAATGAGCAGTTCTTC	CASSQEIQGGYNEQFF
TRBJ2-7	-	-	TRBV4-1	TGCGCCAGCAGCCAAGATCGGGACTACGAGCAGTACTTC	CASSQDRDYEQYF
TRBJ2-5	-	-	TRBV19	TGTGCCAGTAGCCAATCCAAGACGGGGGTACGGGCTCAAGAGACCCAGTACTTC	CASSQSKTGVRAQETQYF
TRBJ2-7	-	-	TRBV14	TGTGCCAGCAGCCCGGGACGTCCGAGGGAATACGAGCAGTACTTC	CASSPGRPREYEQYF
TRBJ1-4	-	-	TRBV28	TGTGCCAGCAGCCCAGATGAAAAACTGTTTTTT	CASSPDEKLFF
TRBJ2-5	once	-	TRBV11-3	TGTGCCAGCAGCTTAGGTCTGATGACGGACGGGGAGACCCAGTACTTC	CASSLGLMTDGETQYF